This T cell receptor (beta chain) is drawn from a study of T-cell memory formation after mild COVID-19. Overall study results and limits: For contracting clones, CD4+ ones sat mainly in CM and EM, CD8+ in EMRA.

Each CDR3 protein gets one entry after TCRdb re-called the 5' RACE reads with MiXCR. The sample holds about 130,000 distinct CDR3 sequences, about 5.9% seen once. The CDR3 spans 12 residues. The germline CDR1 and CDR2 sequences are MGHDK and SYGVNS. V lost 3 bases and J lost 4, with 6 bases in between. Worth noting for this clonotype: Antigen specificity is unknown.

This chain uses TRBV25-1 with TRBJ1-1; no definite D call. This sequence was found in an adult woman who had mild COVID-19 (a few samples of this study predate the infection). Cell type and time point are not known. The sequenced sample was PBMCs or a T cell subset sorted from them (not recorded which). The CDR3 region has the DNA TGTGCCAGCAGTGATTCCCTCACTGAAGCTTTCTTT. This gives the protein CASSDSLTEAFF.